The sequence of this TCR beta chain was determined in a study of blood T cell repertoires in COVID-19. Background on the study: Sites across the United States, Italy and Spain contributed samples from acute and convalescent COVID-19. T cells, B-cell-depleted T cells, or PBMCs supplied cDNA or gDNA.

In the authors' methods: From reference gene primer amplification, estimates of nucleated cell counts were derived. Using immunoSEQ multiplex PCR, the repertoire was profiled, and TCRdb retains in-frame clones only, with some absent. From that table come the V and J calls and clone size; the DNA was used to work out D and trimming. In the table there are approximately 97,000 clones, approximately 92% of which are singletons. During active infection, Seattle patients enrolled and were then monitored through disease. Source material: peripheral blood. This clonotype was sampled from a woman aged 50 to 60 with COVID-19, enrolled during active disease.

CDR3 protein: CASSTRSGANVLTF. In DNA form, the CDR3 reads TGTGCCAGCTCAACGCGCTCTGGGGCCAACGTCCTGACTTTC. The rearrangement uses TRBV18 and TRBJ2-6, with D unclear. Germline CDR1 reads KGHSH; CDR2 reads LQKENI. Between the trimmed V and J ends, which lost 5 bases and 0 bases, there was a span of 5 bases. The CDR3 spans 14 residues.